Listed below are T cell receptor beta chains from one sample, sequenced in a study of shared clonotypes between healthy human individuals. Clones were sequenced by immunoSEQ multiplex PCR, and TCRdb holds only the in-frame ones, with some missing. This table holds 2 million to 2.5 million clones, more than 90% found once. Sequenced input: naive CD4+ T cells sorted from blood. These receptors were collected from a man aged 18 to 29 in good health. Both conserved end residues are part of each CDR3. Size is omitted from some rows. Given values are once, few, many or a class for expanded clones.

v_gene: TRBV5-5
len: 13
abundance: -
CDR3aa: CASSLLWDQPQHF

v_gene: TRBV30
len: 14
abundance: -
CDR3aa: CAWTPGTPPNGYTF

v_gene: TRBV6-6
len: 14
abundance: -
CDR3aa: CASSFGQANSPLHF

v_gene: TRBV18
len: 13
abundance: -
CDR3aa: CASSPNLGAGAFF

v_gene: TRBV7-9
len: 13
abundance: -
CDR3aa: CASSLDSGAEAFF

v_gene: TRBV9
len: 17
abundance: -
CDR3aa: CASSIAGQSSGANVLTF

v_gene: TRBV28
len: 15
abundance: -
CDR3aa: CASSRRGTGSGEQYF

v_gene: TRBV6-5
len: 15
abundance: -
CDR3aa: CASSYSQTNTGELFF

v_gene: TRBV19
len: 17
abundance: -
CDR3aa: CASSPRGSGSLTGELFF

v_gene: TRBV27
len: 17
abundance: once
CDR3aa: CASLKLASGRSYNEQFF

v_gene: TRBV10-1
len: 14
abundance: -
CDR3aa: CASSESTSTDTQYF

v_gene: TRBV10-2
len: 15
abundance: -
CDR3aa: CASSQPGPQPEKLFF

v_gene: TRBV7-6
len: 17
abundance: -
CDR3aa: CASSLGGRGALGDEQYF

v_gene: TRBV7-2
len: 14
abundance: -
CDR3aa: CASSSRVSNQPQHF

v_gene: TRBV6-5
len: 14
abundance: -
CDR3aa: CASSRTGGAGELFF

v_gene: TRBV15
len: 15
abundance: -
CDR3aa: CATSRGGAGGSPLHF

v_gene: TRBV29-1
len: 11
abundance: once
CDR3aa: CSVETWGEQYF

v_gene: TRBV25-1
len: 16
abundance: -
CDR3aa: CASSESGRVFTGELFF

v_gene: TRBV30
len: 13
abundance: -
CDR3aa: CAWSVQSRGPRDF

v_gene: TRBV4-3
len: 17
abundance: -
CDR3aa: CASSQEDVGGWPDTQYF

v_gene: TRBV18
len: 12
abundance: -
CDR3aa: CASSPDRDEAFF

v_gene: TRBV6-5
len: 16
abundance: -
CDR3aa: CASSYSTRVNGNTIYF

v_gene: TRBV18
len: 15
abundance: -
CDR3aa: CASSPLTGGTDTQYF

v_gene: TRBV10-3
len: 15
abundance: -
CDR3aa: CAISAGAATNEKLFF

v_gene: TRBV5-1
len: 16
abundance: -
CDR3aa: CASSWGTGANTGELFF

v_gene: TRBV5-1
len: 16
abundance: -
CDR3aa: CASSSRDRDLNTEAFF

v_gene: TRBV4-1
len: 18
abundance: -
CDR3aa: CASSPSPGASNFNYGYTF

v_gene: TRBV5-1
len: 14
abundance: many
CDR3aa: CASSLEGGNQPQHF

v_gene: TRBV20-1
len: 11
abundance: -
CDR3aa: CSADNTGELFF

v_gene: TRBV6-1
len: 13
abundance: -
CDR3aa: CASRIQGETIQYF

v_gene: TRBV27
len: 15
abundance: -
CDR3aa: CASSLSGTVNSPLHF

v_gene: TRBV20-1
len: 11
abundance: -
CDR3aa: CSVRDTDTQYF

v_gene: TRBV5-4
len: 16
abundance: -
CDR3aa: CASSWGTSKSTDTQYF

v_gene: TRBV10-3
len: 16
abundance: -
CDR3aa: CAISEGVGTMQETQYF

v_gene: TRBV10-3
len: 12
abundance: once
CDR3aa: CAISQENYEQYF

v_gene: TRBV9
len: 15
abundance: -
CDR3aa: CASSADSIGVAPLHF

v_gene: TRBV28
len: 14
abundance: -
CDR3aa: CASVPIGRPSPLHF

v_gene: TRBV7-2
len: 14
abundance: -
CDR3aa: CASSSLSGATEAFF

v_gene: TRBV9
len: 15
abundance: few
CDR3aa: CASSVGGSSNQPQHF